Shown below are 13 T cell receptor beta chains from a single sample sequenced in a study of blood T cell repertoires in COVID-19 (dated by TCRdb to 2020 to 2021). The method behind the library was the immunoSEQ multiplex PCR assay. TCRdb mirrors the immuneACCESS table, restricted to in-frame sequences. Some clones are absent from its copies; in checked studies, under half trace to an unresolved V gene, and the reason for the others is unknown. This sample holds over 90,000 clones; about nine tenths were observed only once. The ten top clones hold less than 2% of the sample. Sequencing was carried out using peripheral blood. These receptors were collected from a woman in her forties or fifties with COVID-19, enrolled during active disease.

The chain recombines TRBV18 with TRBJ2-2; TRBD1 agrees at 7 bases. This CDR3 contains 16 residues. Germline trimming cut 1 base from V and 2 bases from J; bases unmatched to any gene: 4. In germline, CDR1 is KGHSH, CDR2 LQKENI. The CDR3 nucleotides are TGTGCCAGCTCACCACAGGGGGCAGGCAACACCGGGGAGCTGTTTTTT. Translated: CASSPQGAGNTGELFF.

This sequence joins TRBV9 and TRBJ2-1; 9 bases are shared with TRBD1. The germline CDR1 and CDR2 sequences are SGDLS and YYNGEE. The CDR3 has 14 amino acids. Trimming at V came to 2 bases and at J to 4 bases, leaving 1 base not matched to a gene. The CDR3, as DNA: TGTGCCAGCAGCGTTGGACAGGGGTACAATGAGCAGTTCTTC. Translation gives CASSVGQGYNEQFF.

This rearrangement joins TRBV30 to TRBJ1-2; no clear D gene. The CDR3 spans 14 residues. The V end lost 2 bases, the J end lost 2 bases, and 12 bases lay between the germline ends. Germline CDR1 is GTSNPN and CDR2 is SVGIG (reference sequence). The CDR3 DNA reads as TGTGCCTGGAGTCTACGGCAGCGGAACTATGGCTACACCTTC. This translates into CAWSLRQRNYGYTF.

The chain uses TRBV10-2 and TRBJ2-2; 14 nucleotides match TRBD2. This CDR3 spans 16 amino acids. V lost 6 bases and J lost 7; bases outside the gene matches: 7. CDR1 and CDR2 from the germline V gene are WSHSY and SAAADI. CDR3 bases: TGCGCCAGCAGCTTGACTAGCGGGGGGGCCGGCGGGGAGCTGTTTTTT. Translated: CASSLTSGGAGGELFF.

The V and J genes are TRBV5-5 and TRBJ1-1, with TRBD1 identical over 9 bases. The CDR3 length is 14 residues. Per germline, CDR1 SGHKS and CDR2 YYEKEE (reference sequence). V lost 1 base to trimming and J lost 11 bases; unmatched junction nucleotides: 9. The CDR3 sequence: CASSLSGTGSGAFF. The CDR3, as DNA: TGTGCCAGCAGCTTGAGCGGGACAGGGTCGGGGGCTTTCTTT.

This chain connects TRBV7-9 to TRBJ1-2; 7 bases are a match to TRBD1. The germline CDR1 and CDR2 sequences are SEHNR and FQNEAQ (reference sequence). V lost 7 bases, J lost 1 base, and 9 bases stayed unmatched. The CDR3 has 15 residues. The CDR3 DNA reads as TGTGCCAGCACCCCACAGGGGTATGGTAACTATGGCTACACCTTC. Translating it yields CASTPQGYGNYGYTF. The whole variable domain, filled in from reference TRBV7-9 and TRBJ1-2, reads DTGVSQNPRHKITKRGQNVTFRCDPISEHNRLYWYRQTLGQGPEFLTYFQNEAQLEKSRLLSDRFSAERPKGSFSTLEIQRTEQGDSAMYLCASTPQGYGNYGYTFGSGTRLTVV.

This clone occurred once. CDR3 DNA: TGTGCCAGTAGTATAGGCTCCGGGGGCACTGAAGCTTTCTTT. Its protein is CASSIGSGGTEAFF. V is TRBV19 and J is TRBJ1-1; D is perhaps TRBD1 (5 bases). V was pared by 1 base and J by 4 bases, with 10 bases between. Germline values: CDR1 LNHDA, CDR2 SQIVND (reference sequence). CDR3 length equals 14 residues.

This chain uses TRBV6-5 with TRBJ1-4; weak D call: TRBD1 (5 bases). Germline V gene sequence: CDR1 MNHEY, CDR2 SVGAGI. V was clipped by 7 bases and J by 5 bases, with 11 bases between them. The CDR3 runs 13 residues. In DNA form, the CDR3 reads TGTGCCAGCAAGGGGATCACCAATGAAAAACTGTTTTTT. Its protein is CASKGITNEKLFF.

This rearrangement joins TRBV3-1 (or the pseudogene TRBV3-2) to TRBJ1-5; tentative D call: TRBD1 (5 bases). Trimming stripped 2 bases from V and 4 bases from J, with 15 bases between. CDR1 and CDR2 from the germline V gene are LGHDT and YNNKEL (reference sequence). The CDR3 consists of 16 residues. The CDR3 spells CASSQRAGRGNQPQHF. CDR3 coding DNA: TGTGCCAGCAGCCAAAGGGCGGGGCGCGGGAATCAGCCCCAGCATTTT.

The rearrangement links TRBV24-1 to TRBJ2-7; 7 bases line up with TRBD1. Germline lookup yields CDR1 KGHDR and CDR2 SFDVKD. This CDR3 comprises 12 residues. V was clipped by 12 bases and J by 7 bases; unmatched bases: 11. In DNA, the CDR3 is TGTGCCTCACGGACAGGACCGGGGGAGCAGTACGTC. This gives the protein CASRTGPGEQYV.

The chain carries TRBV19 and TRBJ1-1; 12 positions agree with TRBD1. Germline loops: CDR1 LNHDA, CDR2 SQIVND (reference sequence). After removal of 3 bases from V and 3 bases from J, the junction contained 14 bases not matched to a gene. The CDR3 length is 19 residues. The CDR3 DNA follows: TGTGCCAGTAGTATTAAAAGATCCGGGACAGGGGGCGTCTACACTGAAGCTTTCTTT. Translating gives CASSIKRSGTGGVYTEAFF. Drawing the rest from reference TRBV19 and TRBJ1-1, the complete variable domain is DGGITQSPKYLFRKEGQNVTLSCEQNLNHDAMYWYRQDPGQGLRLIYYSQIVNDFQKGDIAEGYSVSREKKESFPLTVTSAQKNPTAFYLCASSIKRSGTGGVYTEAFFGQGTRLTVV.

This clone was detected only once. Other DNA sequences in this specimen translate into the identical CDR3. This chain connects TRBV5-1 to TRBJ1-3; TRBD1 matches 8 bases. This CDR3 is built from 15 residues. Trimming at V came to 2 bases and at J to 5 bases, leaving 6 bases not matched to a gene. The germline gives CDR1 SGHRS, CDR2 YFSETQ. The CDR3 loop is CASSLDGQGRNTIYF. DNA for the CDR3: TGCGCCAGCAGCTTAGACGGACAGGGAAGAAACACCATATATTTT.

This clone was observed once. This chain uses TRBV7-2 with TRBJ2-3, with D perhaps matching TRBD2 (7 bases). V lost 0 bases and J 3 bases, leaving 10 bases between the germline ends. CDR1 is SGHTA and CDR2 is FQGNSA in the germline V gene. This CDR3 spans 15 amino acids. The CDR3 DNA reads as TGTGCCAGCAGCTTAGCGGGGGGGCGAACAGATACGCAGTATTTT. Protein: CASSLAGGRTDTQYF.